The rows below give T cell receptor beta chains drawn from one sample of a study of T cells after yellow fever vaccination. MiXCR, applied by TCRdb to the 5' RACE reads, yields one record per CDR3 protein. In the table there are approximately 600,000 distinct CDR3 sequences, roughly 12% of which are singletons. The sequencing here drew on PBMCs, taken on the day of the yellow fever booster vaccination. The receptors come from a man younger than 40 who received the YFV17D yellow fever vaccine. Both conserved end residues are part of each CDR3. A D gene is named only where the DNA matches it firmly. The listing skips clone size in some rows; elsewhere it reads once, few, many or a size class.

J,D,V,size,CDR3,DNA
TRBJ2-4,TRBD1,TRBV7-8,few,CASSLSGQGNIQYF,TGTGCCAGCAGCCTATCGGGACAGGGCAACATTCAGTACTTC
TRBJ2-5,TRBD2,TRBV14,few,CASSQGSLAGETQYF,TGTGCCAGCAGCCAAGGCTCCCTAGCGGGAGAGACCCAGTACTTC
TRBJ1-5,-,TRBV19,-,CASRHEAYSNQPQHF,TGTGCCAGTAGGCATGAAGCATATAGCAATCAGCCCCAGCATTTT
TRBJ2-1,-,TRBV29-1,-,CSVEGGSRDNEQFF,TGCAGCGTTGAAGGCGGAAGCCGAGACAATGAGCAGTTCTTC
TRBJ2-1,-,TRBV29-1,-,CSSSGDEQFF,-
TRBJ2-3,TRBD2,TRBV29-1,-,CSAVASGSSSTDTQYF,TGCAGCGCGGTGGCTAGCGGGTCTTCTAGCACAGATACGCAGTATTTT
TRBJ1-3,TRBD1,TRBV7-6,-,CASSLVPGQGNTIYF,TGTGCCAGCAGCTTAGTTCCGGGACAGGGAAACACCATATATTTT
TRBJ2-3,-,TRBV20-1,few,CSARLTRNTDTQYF,TGCAGTGCTAGACTCACTAGGAACACAGATACGCAGTATTTT
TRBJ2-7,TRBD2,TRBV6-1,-,CASSVTSGSTYEQYF,TGTGCCAGCAGCGTGACTAGCGGGAGCACCTACGAGCAGTACTTC
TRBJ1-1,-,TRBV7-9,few,CASSDVAVMNTEAFF,TGTGCCAGCAGCGATGTAGCAGTCATGAACACTGAAGCTTTCTTT
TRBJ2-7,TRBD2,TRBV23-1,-,CASSQSVPGPGGYEQYF,TGCGCCAGCAGTCAATCGGTTCCGGGTCCGGGGGGTTACGAGCAGTACTTC
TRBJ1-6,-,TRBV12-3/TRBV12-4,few,CASSDTRSPLHF,TGTGCCAGCAGCGACACACGTTCACCCCTCCACTTT
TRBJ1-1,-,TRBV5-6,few,CASSWGTGLGVTEAFF,TGTGCCAGCAGCTGGGGAACAGGTCTCGGGGTCACTGAAGCTTTCTTT
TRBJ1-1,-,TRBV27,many,CASSLSLNTEAFF,TGTGCCAGCAGTTTATCCCTGAACACTGAAGCTTTCTTT
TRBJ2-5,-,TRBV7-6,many,CASSLLTIKQETQYF,TGTGCCAGCAGCCTTCTGACGATAAAACAAGAGACCCAGTACTTC
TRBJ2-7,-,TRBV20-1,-,CSARSGRGYEQYF,TGCAGTGCTAGATCCGGCAGGGGCTACGAGCAGTACTTC
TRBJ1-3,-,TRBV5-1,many,CASSVQGFTDTIYF,TGCGCCAGCAGCGTACAGGGATTTACAGACACCATATATTTT
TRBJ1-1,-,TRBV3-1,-,CASSQDRGIFF,TGTGCCAGCAGCCAAGATAGGGGCATTTTCTTT
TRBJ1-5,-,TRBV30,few,CAWSVGGNQPQHF,TGTGCCTGGAGTGTGGGAGGGAACCAGCCCCAGCATTTT
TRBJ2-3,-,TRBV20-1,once,CSARVRADKPARLVRTDTQYF,TGCAGTGCTAGGGTTCGAGCGGATAAGCCGGCGAGATTAGTACGCACAGATACGCAGTATTTT
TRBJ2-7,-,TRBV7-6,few,CASSLGPSQGSEQYF,TGTGCCAGCAGCTTGGGGCCCTCTCAAGGATCCGAGCAGTACTTC
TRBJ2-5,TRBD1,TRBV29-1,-,CSVYRGDETQYF,TGCAGCGTCTACAGGGGTGACGAGACCCAGTACTTC
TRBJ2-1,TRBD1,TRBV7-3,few,CASSSGTAHNEQFF,TGTGCCAGCAGCTCCGGGACAGCCCACAATGAGCAGTTCTTC
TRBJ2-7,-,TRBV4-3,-,CASSQDSRERGDEQYF,TGCGCCAGCAGCCAAGATTCAAGGGAGAGAGGAGACGAGCAGTACTTC
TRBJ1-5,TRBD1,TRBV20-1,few,CSAREGTGNQPQHF,TGCAGTGCTAGAGAAGGGACAGGCAATCAGCCCCAGCATTTT
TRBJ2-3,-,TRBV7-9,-,CASSSGRDISTDTQYF,TGTGCCAGCAGCTCCGGACGAGACATTAGCACAGATACGCAGTATTTT
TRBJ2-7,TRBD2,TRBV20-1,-,CSARGPRGVPVAREWYEQYF,TGCAGTGCTAGAGGCCCTCGGGGGGTCCCTGTCGCGCGGGAGTGGTACGAGCAGTACTTC
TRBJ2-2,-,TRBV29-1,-,CSVHHSTNTGELFF,TGCAGCGTACACCATTCGACGAACACCGGGGAGCTGTTTTTT
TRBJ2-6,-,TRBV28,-,CASSIDSLVAGANVLTF,TGTGCCAGCAGCATCGATTCACTAGTAGCCGGGGCCAACGTCCTGACTTTC
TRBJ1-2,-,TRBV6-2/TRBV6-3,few,CASSYGAGTVGGYTF,TGTGCCAGCAGTTACGGGGCGGGAACAGTCGGTGGCTACACCTTC
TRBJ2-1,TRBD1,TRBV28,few,CASSSGTGGRNEQFF,TGTGCCAGCAGTTCCGGGACAGGGGGCCGTAATGAGCAGTTCTTC
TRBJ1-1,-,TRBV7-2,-,CASAGGLNTEAFF,TGTGCCAGCGCCGGCGGGCTGAACACTGAAGCTTTCTTT
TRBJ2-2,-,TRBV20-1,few,CSARLGGAGELFF,TGCAGTGCTCGCCTTGGGGGCGCCGGGGAGCTGTTTTTT
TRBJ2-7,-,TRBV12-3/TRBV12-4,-,CASSDGPGGRYEQYF,TGTGCCAGCAGTGACGGCCCAGGCGGACGTTACGAGCAGTACTTC
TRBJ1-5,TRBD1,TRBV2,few,CASAGTGDQPQHF,TGTGCCAGCGCCGGGACAGGGGATCAGCCCCAGCATTTT
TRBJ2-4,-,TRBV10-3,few,CAIRGGEENIQYF,TGTGCCATCAGAGGGGGGGAGGAGAACATTCAGTACTTC
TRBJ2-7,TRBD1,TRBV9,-,CPSSVDGTDYEQYF,TGTCCCAGCAGCGTAGACGGGACAGATTACGAGCAGTACTTC
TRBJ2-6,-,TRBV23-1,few,CASRRNSGANVLTF,TGCGCCAGCCGACGCAACTCTGGGGCCAACGTCCTGACTTTC
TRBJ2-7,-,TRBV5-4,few,CASTGALGHEQYF,TGTGCCAGCACCGGGGCCCTGGGCCACGAGCAGTACTTC
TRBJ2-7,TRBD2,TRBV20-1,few,CSAPASGRPYEQYF,TGCAGTGCCCCGGCAAGCGGGAGGCCCTACGAGCAGTACTTC
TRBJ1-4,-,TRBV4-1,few,CASSRQGSATNEKLFF,TGCGCCAGCAGCCGGCAGGGGAGCGCAACTAATGAAAAACTGTTTTTT
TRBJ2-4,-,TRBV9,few,CASSSRPVSWDIQYF,TGTGCCAGCAGCTCCCGACCGGTTTCGTGGGATATCCAGTACTTC
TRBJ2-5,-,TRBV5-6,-,CASSLGVTGEETQYF,TGTGCCAGCAGCTTGGGAGTAACCGGGGAGGAGACCCAGTACTTC
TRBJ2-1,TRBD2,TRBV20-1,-,CSARDRLAGAYNEQFF,TGCAGTGCTAGAGATCGACTAGCGGGAGCCTACAATGAGCAGTTCTTC
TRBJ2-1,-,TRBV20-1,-,CCARVRSTDSYNEQFF,TGCTGTGCTAGGGTCCGTAGCACGGACTCCTACAATGAGCAGTTCTTC
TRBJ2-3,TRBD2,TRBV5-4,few,CASSPRRGSVTDTQYF,TGTGCCAGCAGCCCCCGGCGGGGGAGCGTCACAGATACGCAGTATTTT
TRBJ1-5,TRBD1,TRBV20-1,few,CSARRQGPGQPQHF,TGCAGTGCTAGGCGACAGGGGCCCGGGCAGCCCCAGCATTTT
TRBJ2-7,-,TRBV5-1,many,CASSLGGVLSYEQYF,TGCGCCAGCAGCTTGGGAGGGGTTCTATCCTACGAGCAGTACTTC
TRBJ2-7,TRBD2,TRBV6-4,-,CASIPGGLAYEQYF,TGTGCCAGCATTCCTGGGGGACTAGCCTACGAGCAGTACTTC
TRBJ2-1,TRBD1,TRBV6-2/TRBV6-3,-,CASSYSATGSWNEQFF,TGTGCCAGCAGTTACTCGGCGACAGGGTCATGGAATGAGCAGTTCTTC
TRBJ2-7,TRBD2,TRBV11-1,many,CASSLVRLSATGLAGVYEQYF,TGTGCCAGCAGCTTAGTTCGTCTGTCTGCCACAGGACTAGCGGGAGTCTACGAGCAGTACTTC
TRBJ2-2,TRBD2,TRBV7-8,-,CASSLRLAGIKNTGELFF,TGTGCCAGCAGCTTAAGGCTAGCGGGAATAAAGAACACCGGGGAGCTGTTTTTT
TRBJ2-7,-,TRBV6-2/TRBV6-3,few,CASSYSILRGIAETYEQYF,TGTGCCAGCAGTTACTCGATACTGCGTGGAATAGCTGAAACCTACGAGCAGTACTTC
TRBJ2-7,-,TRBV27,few,CASSSREFYEQYF,TGTGCCAGCAGTTCTCGGGAGTTCTACGAGCAGTACTTC
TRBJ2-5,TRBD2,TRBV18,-,CASSFTSVETQYF,TGTGCCAGCTCCTTTACTAGCGTAGAGACCCAGTACTTC
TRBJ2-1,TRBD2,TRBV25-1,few,CASSKSSGSRGEQFF,TGTGCCAGCAGTAAATCTAGCGGGAGTCGTGGTGAGCAGTTCTTC